Shown below are 16 T cell receptor beta chains from a single sample sequenced in a study of blood T cell repertoires in COVID-19. Produced via immunoSEQ multiplex PCR; TCRdb's table is partial and in-frame only. There are fewer than 350,000 clones in the sample; 70% to 90% occur only once, and around 0.9% lies in the top ten. Sequenced input: PBMCs or T cells enriched from blood (not recorded which). Receptors were obtained from a woman under 40 who had recovered from COVID-19.

J is TRBJ2-4 and V is TRBV7-6; 12 positions agree with TRBD2. J gave up 6 bases and V 5 bases, and 5 bases lay outside the gene matches. Germline-derived CDR1 and CDR2 are SGHVS and FNYEAQ. The CDR3 has 15 residues. The CDR3 sequence is CASSTLAGGRNIQYF. The CDR3 region has the DNA TGTGCCAGCAGCACCCTAGCGGGAGGGAGAAACATTCAGTACTTC.

The CDR3 sequence is CASSRRSGTGTDTQYF. CDR3 sequence (DNA): TGTGCCAGCAGCCGCCGCTCCGGGACAGGCACAGATACGCAGTATTTT. This sequence joins TRBV3-1 (or the pseudogene TRBV3-2) and TRBJ2-3; 7 nucleotides line up with TRBD1. Germline assignment: CDR1 LGHDT and CDR2 YNNKEL (reference sequence). The CDR3 loop spans 16 amino acids. V trimming: 4 bases; J trimming: 1 base; junction bases outside the gene matches: 8.

The chain couples TRBV11-1 to TRBJ1-2, with D hard to call. The CDR3 totals 13 residues. The V gene's germline CDR1 is SGHAT and CDR2 FQDESV (reference sequence). With 5 bases removed from V and 4 bases from J, the gap between germline ends came to 11 bases. The CDR3: CASSQWALYGYTF. The DNA of the CDR3 is TGTGCCAGCAGCCAGTGGGCTCTCTATGGCTACACCTTC.

V usage is TRBV7-9 and J usage is TRBJ1-1; D ambiguous. Trimming removed 3 bases from V and 6 bases from J, with 14 bases in between. The germline V gene encodes CDR1 SEHNR and CDR2 FQNEAQ (reference sequence). There are 14 residues in the CDR3. CDR3 region: CASSFELTEAEAFF. The CDR3, as DNA: TGTGCCAGCAGCTTTGAGCTCACTGAGGCTGAAGCTTTCTTT.

The gene calls are TRBV7-6 and TRBJ2-5, with 7 bases lining up with TRBD2. CDR3 length: 15 residues. Per germline, CDR1 SGHVS and CDR2 FNYEAQ. The V gene end was trimmed by 4 bases and the J gene end by 2 bases; junction bases not matched to a gene: 7. CDR3 residues: CASSSRTSRQETQYF. The CDR3 DNA sequence: TGTGCCAGCAGCTCACGGACTAGTCGTCAAGAGACCCAGTACTTC. The whole variable domain, remainder taken from reference TRBV7-6 and TRBJ2-5, is GAGVSQSPRYKVTKRGQDVALRCDPISGHVSLYWYRQALGQGPEFLTYFNYEAQQDKSGLPNDRFSAERPEGSISTLTIQRTEQRDSAMYRCASSSRTSRQETQYFGPGTRLLVL.

This clone was counted between two and nine times. This rearrangement joins TRBV14 to TRBJ2-3; D remains unclear. Germline assignment: CDR1 SGHDN and CDR2 FVKESK. Trimming pared 4 bases from V and 2 bases from J, leaving 13 bases between. The CDR3 spans 15 residues. The CDR3 coding sequence is TGTGCCAGCAGCCGACCGGGTCTTCTCACAGATACGCAGTATTTT. Translation: CASSRPGLLTDTQYF.

V gene TRBV19 combines with J gene TRBJ1-2, with D maybe TRBD1 (6 bases). The CDR3 length is 15 residues. Trimming shortened V by 3 bases and J by 8 bases, and 19 bases separated the two germline ends. Germline lookup yields CDR1 LNHDA and CDR2 SQIVND (reference sequence). This chain's CDR3 is CASSIIVPTQGGYTF. The CDR3 bases are TGTGCCAGTAGTATTATTGTCCCAACCCAGGGGGGCTACACCTTC.

A note on this clone: Other DNA variants within this sample encode the same CDR3. The CDR3 DNA reads as TGTGCCAGCAGCTTAGTGAACAGCTACGAGCAGTACTTC. Encoded protein: CASSLVNSYEQYF. J is TRBJ2-7 and V is TRBV7-9; D not certain. This CDR3 spans 13 amino acids. V lost 1 base and J 3 bases, leaving 7 bases between the germline ends. Germline CDR1 SEHNR, CDR2 FQNEAQ (reference sequence).

This chain joins TRBV11-2 and TRBJ2-7; 8 bases map to TRBD1. The J segment lost 2 bases and the V segment lost 2 bases, leaving 5 bases of the junction unmatched. Germline CDR1 is SGHAT and CDR2 is FQNNGV. The CDR3 is made up of 15 amino acids. CDR3: CASSLSQQGAYEQYF. For the CDR3, the DNA is TGTGCCAGCAGCTTAAGTCAACAGGGGGCCTACGAGCAGTACTTC.

The genes are TRBV29-1 and TRBJ1-5; 7 nucleotides agree with TRBD1. The germline CDR1 and CDR2 sequences are SQVTM and ANQGSEA. J gave up 5 bases and V 7 bases, and 11 bases lay outside the gene matches. This CDR3 is 14 amino acids long. CDR3 nucleotide sequence: TGCAGCGCAACGACCTCAACAGGGGATCAGCCCCAGCATTTT. Translating it yields CSATTSTGDQPQHF.

CDR3 sequence reads: CASSLQGAPGEQYF. The CDR3, as DNA: TGTGCCAGCAGCCTACAGGGGGCGCCGGGCGAGCAGTACTTC. This sequence joins TRBV11-3 and TRBJ2-7; 9 positions agree with TRBD1. Germline loops: CDR1 SGHNT, CDR2 YENEEA. There are 14 residues in the CDR3. V lost 5 bases and J lost 6; bases outside the gene matches: 8.

This clone occurred many times. The chain combines TRBV7-3 with TRBJ2-5, with 8 bases matching TRBD2. CDR1 is SGHTA, CDR2 FQGTGA, per germline. V shed 1 base, J shed 5 bases, and the junction held 9 bases outside the gene matches. CDR3 size: 16 residues. CDR3 region: CASSLIPGGVLETQYF. CDR3 DNA: TGTGCCAGCAGCTTAATACCCGGGGGGGTTCTGGAGACCCAGTACTTC.

The J gene is TRBJ2-7, the V gene TRBV19; maybe TRBD2 (7 bases). Trimming removed 4 bases at V and 2 bases at J, with 15 bases between. The CDR3 runs to 15 residues. Germline-derived CDR1 and CDR2 are LNHDA and SQIVND (reference sequence). The CDR3 sequence: CASSKDPGGAYEQYF. The CDR3 DNA reads as TGTGCCAGTAGTAAGGACCCGGGGGGCGCCTACGAGCAGTACTTC.

This clone was observed a few times. The chain is built from TRBV3-1 (or the pseudogene TRBV3-2) and TRBJ2-7; D unclear. The CDR3 runs to 13 residues. Trimming took off 4 bases at V and 5 bases at J, with 12 bases between the two ends. Germline CDR1 LGHDT, CDR2 YNNKEL (reference sequence). The CDR3 here is CASSLVPVDEQYF. The CDR3 DNA is TGTGCCAGCAGCCTCGTGCCGGTCGACGAGCAGTACTTC.

The chain recombines TRBV6-5 with TRBJ1-6, with TRBD1 as a possible D gene (5 bases). Trimming took off 6 bases at V and 7 bases at J, with 10 bases between the two ends. The CDR3 extends over 13 amino acids. The germline V gene encodes CDR1 MNHEY and CDR2 SVGAGI. CDR3 protein: CASSGGRNSPLHF. The DNA for the CDR3 is TGTGCCAGCAGCGGGGGGAGGAATTCACCCCTCCACTTT.

This sequence joins TRBV6-5 and TRBJ2-7; D is perhaps TRBD2 (6 bases). CDR1 MNHEY and CDR2 SVGAGI come from the germline V gene. V shed 5 bases and J shed 2 bases, with 16 bases lying between them. The CDR3 has 15 amino acids. The CDR3 here is CASSKPGGAAYEQYF. The DNA of the CDR3 is TGTGCCAGCAGTAAACCCGGGGGAGCCGCCTACGAGCAGTACTTC.